The rows below give T cell receptor beta chains drawn from one sample of a study of response to subunit inactivated influenza vaccine. TCRdb ran MiXCR on the RT-PCR reads and lists one entry per CDR3 protein. Seen here are hundreds of thousands of distinct CDR3 sequences, more than 15% observed once, and the top ten hold about 3%. The sample consisted of CD4+ T cells sorted from PBMCs, taken around 25 months after vaccination. The receptors shown here come from a man aged 50-75 years who received an inactivated influenza vaccine. Each CDR3 is given with its conserved first and last residue.

V gene: TRBV11-2
CDR3 protein: CASSFSASSTDTQYF

V gene: TRBV7-2
CDR3 protein: CASSLFAPSYSVDRQQGTGELFF

V gene: TRBV2
CDR3 protein: CASGPNRAPQPQHF

V gene: TRBV4-3
CDR3 protein: CASGLTRGSPLHF

V gene: TRBV20-1
CDR3 protein: CSARSAVQNIQYF

V gene: TRBV7-2
CDR3 protein: CASSLAPEGGGEFF

V gene: TRBV11-2
CDR3 protein: CASSWTSGGAAGELFF

V gene: TRBV5-1
CDR3 protein: CASSYRQSNTEAFF

V gene: TRBV7-9
CDR3 protein: CASRPDVSYEQYF

V gene: TRBV19
CDR3 protein: CASSIRGGLADTQYF

V gene: TRBV20-1
CDR3 protein: CSASRDRGIMNEQFF

V gene: TRBV7-2
CDR3 protein: CASSSLFDRRPYEQYF

V gene: TRBV2
CDR3 protein: CASSDGTVREQYF

V gene: TRBV5-1
CDR3 protein: CASSLEGRGISPLHF

V gene: TRBV6-5
CDR3 protein: CASSYSKGSYGYTF

V gene: TRBV20-1
CDR3 protein: CSARDRVTGLDTQYF